Listed here are 16 T cell receptor beta chains from one sample, sequenced in a study of blood T cell repertoires in COVID-19. The method was immunoSEQ multiplex PCR; TCRdb's version includes in-frame clones alone and lacks a portion of them. The data contain some 80,000 clones, around nine tenths of them singletons. Material: peripheral blood. The receptors stem from a man in his fifties with active or convalescent COVID-19.

This chain links TRBV5-1 with TRBJ2-5; maybe TRBD2 (5 bases). Per the germline V gene, CDR1 is SGHRS and CDR2 is YFSETQ. This CDR3 comprises 14 residues. Trimming took off 0 bases at V and 5 bases at J, with 11 bases between the two ends. The CDR3 loop reads CASSLAAGEETQYF. The CDR3 DNA is TGCGCCAGCAGCTTGGCTGCCGGGGAGGAGACCCAGTACTTC.

The chain carries TRBV7-9 and TRBJ1-2; TRBD1 matches at 7 bases. After removal of 3 bases from V and 3 bases from J, the junction contained 1 base not matched to a gene. The CDR3 runs to 13 residues. From germline, CDR1 is SEHNR and CDR2 FQNEAQ (reference sequence). CDR3 protein: CASSFGTDYGYTF. The CDR3, as DNA: TGTGCCAGCAGCTTCGGGACAGACTATGGCTACACCTTC.

The V and J genes are TRBV10-3 and TRBJ2-7; TRBD2 agrees at 8 bases. V was clipped by 6 bases and J by 6 bases; unmatched bases: 10. The germline V gene encodes CDR1 ENHRY and CDR2 SYGVKD. The length of the CDR3 is 14 residues. CDR3: CAISGGDLRREQYF. The CDR3, as DNA: TGTGCCATCAGCGGGGGGGACCTCCGTCGCGAGCAGTACTTC.

The V and J genes are TRBV19 and TRBJ1-6; D is ambiguous. The germline V gene has CDR1 LNHDA and CDR2 SQIVND (reference sequence). V was trimmed by 5 bases and J by 6 bases, leaving 20 bases between them. This CDR3 region has 17 residues. The CDR3 loop is CASSPLTPSLGNSPLHF. In nucleotides, the CDR3 is TGTGCCAGTAGTCCCTTGACACCCTCTCTGGGTAATTCACCCCTCCACTTT.

The chain is built from TRBV18 and TRBJ2-1; D possibly corresponds to TRBD1 (6 bases). Germline assignment: CDR1 KGHSH and CDR2 LQKENI. Between the trimmed V and J ends, which lost 0 bases and 7 bases, there was a span of 13 bases. The CDR3 runs 15 residues. The CDR3 DNA reads as TGTGCCAGCTCACCACCTGGACAGCCCTCTAATGAGCAGTTCTTC. The encoded protein is CASSPPGQPSNEQFF.

V gene TRBV11-2 combines with J gene TRBJ1-6; TRBD1 might be the D (6 bases). The CDR3 contains 15 residues. CDR1 SGHAT and CDR2 FQNNGV come from the germline V gene. Trimming stripped 0 bases from V and 8 bases from J, with 11 bases between. CDR3 in amino acids: CASSLDLGGDSPLHF. DNA for the CDR3: TGTGCCAGCAGCTTAGATTTAGGGGGAGATTCACCCCTCCACTTT.

This chain connects TRBV6-6 to TRBJ2-7, with D uncertain. Germline V gene data show CDR1 as MNHNY and CDR2 as SVGAGI (reference sequence). This CDR3 has 16 amino acids. With 6 bases removed from V and 0 bases from J, the gap between germline ends came to 18 bases. CDR3 in DNA: TGTGCCAGCAGCTACCCCCTAGACCGAAGCTCCTACGAGCAGTACGTC. Translating gives CASSYPLDRSSYEQYV.

This clone was detected only a few times. V usage is TRBV11-3 and J usage is TRBJ1-1; the match to TRBD1 covers 7 bases. The V segment lost 1 base and the J segment 8 bases; nucleotides outside the gene matches: 4. The CDR3 is made up of 13 amino acids. Germline-derived CDR1 and CDR2 are SGHNT and YENEEA. CDR3 residues: CASSLGGDREAFF. As DNA, the CDR3 is TGTGCCAGCAGCTTAGGGGGGGACAGAGAAGCTTTCTTT. Full variable domain (remainder filled in from reference TRBV11-3 and TRBJ1-1): EAGVVQSPRYKIIEKKQPVAFWCNPISGHNTLYWYLQNLGQGPELLIRYENEEAVDDSQLPKDRFSAERLKGVDSTLKIQPAELGDSAVYLCASSLGGDREAFFGQGTRLTVV.

V usage is TRBV9 and J usage is TRBJ2-1; 7 bases agree with TRBD1. Germline V gives CDR1 SGDLS, CDR2 YYNGEE. The CDR3 contains 16 residues. Trimming removed 3 bases from V and 5 bases from J; junction bases left unmatched: 11. The CDR3 loop reads CASSASDRVMNNEQFF. The CDR3 coding sequence is TGTGCCAGCAGCGCTAGTGACAGGGTTATGAACAATGAGCAGTTCTTC.

V and J are TRBV3-1 (or the pseudogene TRBV3-2) and TRBJ1-3, with D possibly TRBD1 on 6 matching bases. The CDR3 is 13 amino acids. Trimming shortened V by 4 bases and J by 4 bases, and 8 bases separated the two germline ends. Germline CDR1 and CDR2: LGHDT and YNNKEL (reference sequence). The CDR3 DNA reads as TGTGCCAGCAGCCCCGGACAGGGAAACACCATATATTTT. Its translation is CASSPGQGNTIYF.

A word on this clone: One end of the junction fails to match germline, which may point to a read error. The chain couples TRBV28 to TRBJ1-2; D unresolved. This CDR3 is 14 amino acids long. CDR1 is MDHEN and CDR2 is SYDVKM in the germline V gene. This CDR3 reads CASSLFLSNSGYTF. In DNA form, the CDR3 reads TGTGCCAGCAGTTTGTTCCTCTCGAACTCTGGCTACACCTTC.

This chain joins TRBV29-1 and TRBJ1-4; TRBD1 matches 10 bases. The germline V gene encodes CDR1 SQVTM and CDR2 ANQGSEA. Trimming at V came to 3 bases and at J to 8 bases, leaving 6 bases not matched to a gene. The CDR3 has 14 amino acids. The CDR3 nucleotides are TGCAGCGTTGAGGGACAGGGGCTAGGAGAAAAACTGTTTTTT. Translated: CSVEGQGLGEKLFF.

The chain links TRBV3-1 (or the pseudogene TRBV3-2) to TRBJ1-1; a possible D gene is TRBD1 (5 bases). The germline V and J ends were trimmed by 4 bases and 2 bases, with 11 bases remaining between them. The CDR3 extends over 14 amino acids. The germline CDR1 and CDR2 sequences are LGHDT and YNNKEL (reference sequence). CDR3 region: CASSPRGINTEAFF. The CDR3 DNA follows: TGTGCCAGCAGCCCTCGGGGGATTAACACTGAAGCTTTCTTT.

This chain connects TRBV5-1 to TRBJ2-7; 11 bases are a match to TRBD1. Germline V gives CDR1 SGHRS, CDR2 YFSETQ. The V gene end was trimmed by 0 bases and the J gene end by 4 bases; junction bases not matched to a gene: 3. CDR3 length: 15 amino acids. In nucleotides, the CDR3 is TGCGCCAGCAGCTTGGGGACAGGGGGCGAATACGAGCAGTACGTC. It is translated as CASSLGTGGEYEQYV.

This clone has only a few counts. The gene calls are TRBV11-2 and TRBJ1-1; 7 nucleotides agree with TRBD1. CDR3 length equals 15 residues. Germline lookup yields CDR1 SGHAT and CDR2 FQNNGV. Trimming took 2 bases from V and 3 from J; bases not matched to a gene: 6. The CDR3 sequence is CASSLSTGTYTEAFF. In DNA form, the CDR3 reads TGTGCCAGCAGCTTATCGACAGGGACCTACACTGAAGCTTTCTTT.

The gene calls are TRBV12-3 or TRBV12-4 and TRBJ2-1; 8 nucleotides align to TRBD1. The CDR3 spans 12 residues. With V trimmed by 7 bases and J by 9 bases, 5 bases remained unmatched. CDR3 loop: CASNPGGGEQFF. Written as DNA, the CDR3 is TGTGCCAGCAACCCAGGGGGCGGTGAGCAGTTCTTC.